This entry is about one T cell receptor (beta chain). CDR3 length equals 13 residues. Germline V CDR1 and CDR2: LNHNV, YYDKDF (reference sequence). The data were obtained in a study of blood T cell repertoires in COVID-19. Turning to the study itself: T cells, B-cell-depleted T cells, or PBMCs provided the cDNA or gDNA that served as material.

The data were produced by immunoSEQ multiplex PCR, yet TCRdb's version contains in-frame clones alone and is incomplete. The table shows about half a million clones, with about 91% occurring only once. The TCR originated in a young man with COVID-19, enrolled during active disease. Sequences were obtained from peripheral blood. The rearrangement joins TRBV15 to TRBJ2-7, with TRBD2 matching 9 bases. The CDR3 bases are TGTACTTTTCAAGGGACTAGCCCTTACGAGCAGTACTTC. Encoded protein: CTFQGTSPYEQYF.